This T cell receptor (beta chain) was sequenced in a study of CD8+ T cells in alopecia areata. Germline CDR1 reads MGHDK; CDR2 reads SYGVNS. Trimming removed 1 base from V and 0 bases from J, with 13 bases in between. The CDR3 is made up of 17 amino acids. A note on this clone: Its antigen is currently unknown.

Study observations and caveats: Many expanded lesional clones remained in scalp and blood on tofacitinib.

Treatment in this sample: oral pan-JAK inhibitor, 5-10 mg twice daily. cDNA serving as the sequencing template came from extracted, reverse transcribed RNA. Assay: immunoSEQ multiplex PCR; the TCRdb copy retains only in-frame clones and omits some. The repertoire has some 210,000 clones, approximately 72% of them found once; the top ten carry 0.95% to 1.5%. The sample here was CD4+ T cells sorted from blood, taken at approximately week 42, from a patient treated with tofacitinib. The chain joins TRBV25-1 to TRBJ2-4; the D call may be TRBD1 or TRBD2 (5 bases each). This clonotype was sampled from a human donor with alopecia areata. The CDR3 protein is CASSESVVGEAKNIQYF. The CDR3 nucleotides are TGTGCCAGCAGTGAATCCGTGGTGGGGGAAGCCAAAAACATTCAGTACTTC.